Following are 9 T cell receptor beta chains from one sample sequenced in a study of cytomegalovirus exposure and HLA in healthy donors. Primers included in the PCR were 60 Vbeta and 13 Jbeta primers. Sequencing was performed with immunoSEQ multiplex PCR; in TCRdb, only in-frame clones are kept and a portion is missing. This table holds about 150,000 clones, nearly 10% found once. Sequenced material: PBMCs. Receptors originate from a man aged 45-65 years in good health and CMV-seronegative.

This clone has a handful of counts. In DNA, the CDR3 is TGTGCCAGCAGCCCTCGACTAGTCGCCTACGAGCAGTACTTC. Its translation: CASSPRLVAYEQYF. The V call is TRBV9, the J call TRBJ2-7; tentatively, D is TRBD2 (6 bases). V was pared by 4 bases and J by 2 bases, with 13 bases between. The germline V gene encodes CDR1 SGDLS and CDR2 YYNGEE. The CDR3 spans 14 residues.

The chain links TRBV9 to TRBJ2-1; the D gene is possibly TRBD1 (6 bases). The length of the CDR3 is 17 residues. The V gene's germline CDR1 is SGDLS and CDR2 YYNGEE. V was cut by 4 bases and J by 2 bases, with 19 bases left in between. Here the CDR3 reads CASSPLKEQGTYNEQFF. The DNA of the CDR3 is TGTGCCAGCAGCCCCTTGAAAGAACAGGGAACCTACAATGAGCAGTTCTTC.

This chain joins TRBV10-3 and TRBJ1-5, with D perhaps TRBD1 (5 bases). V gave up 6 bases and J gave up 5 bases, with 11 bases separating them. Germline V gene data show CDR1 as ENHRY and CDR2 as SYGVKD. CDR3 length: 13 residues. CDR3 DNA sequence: TGTGCCATCAGCCTGCAAGGGGATCAGCCCCAGCATTTT. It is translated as CAISLQGDQPQHF.

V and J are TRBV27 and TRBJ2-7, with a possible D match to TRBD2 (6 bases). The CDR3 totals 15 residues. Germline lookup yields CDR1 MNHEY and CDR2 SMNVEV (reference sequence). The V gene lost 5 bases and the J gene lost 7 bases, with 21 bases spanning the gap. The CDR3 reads CASSRTFSGAGEQYF. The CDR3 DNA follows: TGTGCCAGCAGTCGAACCTTTAGCGGCGCGGGGGAGCAGTACTTC.

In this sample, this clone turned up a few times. The CDR3: CASSLLAGGYEQYF. CDR3 nucleotides: TGTGCCAGCAGCTTATTGGCAGGGGGCTACGAGCAGTACTTC. The chain recombines TRBV7-2 with TRBJ2-7; 7 bases line up with TRBD1. The trim removed 2 bases at V and 3 bases at J, leaving 4 bases unmatched. Germline V gives CDR1 SGHTA, CDR2 FQGNSA. The CDR3 extends over 14 amino acids.

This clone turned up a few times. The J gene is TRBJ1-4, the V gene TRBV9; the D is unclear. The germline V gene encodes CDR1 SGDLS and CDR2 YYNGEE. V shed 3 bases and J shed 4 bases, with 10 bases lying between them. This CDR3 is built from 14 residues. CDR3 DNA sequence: TGTGCCAGCAGCGAGACTTCTCTTAATGAAAAACTGTTTTTT. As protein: CASSETSLNEKLFF.

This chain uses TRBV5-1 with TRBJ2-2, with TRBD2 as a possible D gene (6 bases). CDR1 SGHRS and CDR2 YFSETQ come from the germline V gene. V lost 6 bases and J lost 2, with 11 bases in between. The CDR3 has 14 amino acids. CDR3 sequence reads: CASNSGLNTGELFF. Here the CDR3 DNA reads TGCGCCAGCAACTCGGGACTTAACACCGGGGAGCTGTTTTTT.

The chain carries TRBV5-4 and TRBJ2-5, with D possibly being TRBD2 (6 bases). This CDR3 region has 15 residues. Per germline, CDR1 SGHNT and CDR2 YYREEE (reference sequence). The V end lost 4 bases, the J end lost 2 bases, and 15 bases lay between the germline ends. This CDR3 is CASSPKSAGQETQYF. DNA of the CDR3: TGTGCCAGCAGCCCTAAGAGTGCGGGGCAAGAGACCCAGTACTTC. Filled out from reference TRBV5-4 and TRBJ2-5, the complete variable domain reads ETGVTQSPTHLIKTRGQQVTLRCSSQSGHNTVSWYQQALGQGPQFIFQYYREEENGRGNFPPRFSGLQFPNYSSELNVNALELDDSALYLCASSPKSAGQETQYFGPGTRLLVL.

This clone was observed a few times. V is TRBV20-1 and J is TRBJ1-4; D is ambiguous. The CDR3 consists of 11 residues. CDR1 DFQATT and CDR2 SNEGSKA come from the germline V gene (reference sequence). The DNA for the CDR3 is TGCCTCGGGATGGCAAATGAAAAACTGTTTTTT. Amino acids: CLGMANEKLFF.